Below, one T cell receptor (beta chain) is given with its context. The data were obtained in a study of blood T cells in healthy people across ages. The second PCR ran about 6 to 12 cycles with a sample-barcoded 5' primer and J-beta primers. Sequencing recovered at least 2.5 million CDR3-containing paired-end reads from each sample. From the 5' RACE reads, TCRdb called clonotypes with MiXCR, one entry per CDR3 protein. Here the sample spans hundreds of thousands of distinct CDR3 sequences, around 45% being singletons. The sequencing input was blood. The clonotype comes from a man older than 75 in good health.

As DNA, the CDR3 is TGCAGTGCTCCCCGAGGGACAGGGGAAGAGACCCAGTACTTC. The encoded protein is CSAPRGTGEETQYF. The chain links TRBV20-1 to TRBJ2-5; 10 bases align to TRBD1. Looked up from germline, CDR1 is DFQATT and CDR2 is SNEGSKA (reference sequence). The CDR3 covers 14 residues. V gave up 5 bases and J gave up 3 bases; unmatched junction bases: 6.